The entry below describes one T cell receptor beta chain. Some clones are missing from TCRdb's copy, which holds only in-frame ones; the method was immunoSEQ multiplex PCR. The table has about 140,000 clones, roughly 94% seen once. This sample is part of a study of control samples from healthy donors and cancer patients. The CDR3 covers 13 residues. Trimming stripped 2 bases from V and 3 bases from J, with 7 bases between. Germline CDR1 reads SGDLS; CDR2 reads YYNGEE. The V gene is TRBV9, the J gene TRBJ2-3, with D hard to call. Sequenced sample: blood. The sequence was collected from a man aged 40-50 years in good health. DNA of the CDR3: TGTGCCAGCAGCGTTGGCCCTACAGATACGCAGTATTTT. This sequence encodes CASSVGPTDTQYF.